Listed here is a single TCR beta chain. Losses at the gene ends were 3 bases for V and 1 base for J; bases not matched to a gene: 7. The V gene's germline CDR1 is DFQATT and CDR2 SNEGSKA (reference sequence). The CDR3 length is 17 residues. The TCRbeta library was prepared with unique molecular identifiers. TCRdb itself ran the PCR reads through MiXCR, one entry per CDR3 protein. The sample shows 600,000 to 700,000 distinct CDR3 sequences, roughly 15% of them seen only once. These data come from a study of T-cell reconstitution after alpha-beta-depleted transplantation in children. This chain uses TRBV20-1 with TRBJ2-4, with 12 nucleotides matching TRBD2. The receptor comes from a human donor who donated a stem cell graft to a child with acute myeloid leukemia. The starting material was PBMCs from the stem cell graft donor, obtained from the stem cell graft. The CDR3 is CSARASGGAFAKNIQYF. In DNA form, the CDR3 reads TGCAGTGCTAGGGCTAGCGGGGGGGCGTTTGCCAAAAACATTCAGTACTTC.